Listed here are 8 T cell receptor beta chains from one sample, sequenced in a study of blood T cell repertoires in COVID-19. Sequenced by immunoSEQ multiplex PCR; TCRdb stores in-frame clones only, minus some. This table holds fewer than 80,000 clones, approximately 86% found once. The sample comprised peripheral blood. The receptors stem from a man between 65 and 80 years old with acute or convalescent COVID-19.

J is TRBJ2-7 and V is TRBV6-5, with D perhaps TRBD2 (5 bases). The germline V gene encodes CDR1 MNHEY and CDR2 SVGAGI. The CDR3 is made up of 13 amino acids. V lost 6 bases, J lost 2 bases, and 11 bases lay in between. CDR3 protein: CASRPQRAYEQYF. CDR3 nucleotides: TGTGCCAGCAGACCGCAGAGGGCCTACGAGCAGTACTTC.

This clone occurred once. The chain carries TRBV27 and TRBJ2-3, with TRBD2 matching over 14 bases. Trimming took 6 bases from V and 4 from J; bases not matched to a gene: 6. Germline CDR1 is MNHEY and CDR2 is SMNVEV (reference sequence). The CDR3 is made up of 16 amino acids. In DNA, the CDR3 is TGTGCCAGCAGGGGACTAGCGGGGGATCGCGCAGATACGCAGTATTTT. Its translation: CASRGLAGDRADTQYF.

The gene calls are TRBV6-5 and TRBJ2-1; 7 nucleotides agree with TRBD2. J lost 4 bases, V lost 6 bases, and 6 bases had no gene match. The germline V gene has CDR1 MNHEY and CDR2 SVGAGI. The CDR3 extends over 14 amino acids. In DNA, the CDR3 is TGTGCCAGCAGAAGGAATAGCGGGTACAATGAGCAGTTCTTC. Amino acid sequence: CASRRNSGYNEQFF.

CDR3 DNA: TGTGCCAGCAGCTTAGTTAGGACAGAAGCTTTCTTT. This gives the protein CASSLVRTEAFF. The rearrangement links TRBV11-2 to TRBJ1-1; TRBD1 is a possible D gene (5 bases). The V gene's germline CDR1 is SGHAT and CDR2 FQNNGV. The CDR3 loop spans 12 amino acids. Trimming stripped 1 base from V and 8 bases from J, with 8 bases between. Full variable domain (rest looked up from reference TRBV11-2 and TRBJ1-1): EAGVAQSPRYKIIEKRQSVAFWCNPISGHATLYWYQQILGQGPKLLIQFQNNGVVDDSQLPKDRFSAERLKGVDSTLKIQPAKLEDSAVYLCASSLVRTEAFFGQGTRLTVV.

V is TRBV20-1 and J is TRBJ1-1, with D unresolved. The CDR3 length is 11 residues. Trimming shortened V by 2 bases and J by 3 bases, and 4 bases separated the two germline ends. CDR1 and CDR2 (germline): DFQATT, SNEGSKA (reference sequence). This CDR3 is CSARRDTEAFF. In nucleotides, the CDR3 is TGCAGTGCTAGAAGAGACACTGAAGCTTTCTTT.

The chain is built from TRBV4-1 and TRBJ2-7; D may be TRBD1 (6 bases). V lost 1 base and J 0 bases, leaving 13 bases between the germline ends. In germline, CDR1 is MGHRA, CDR2 YSYEKL. This CDR3 comprises 16 residues. CDR3 nucleotides: TGCGCCAGCAGCCAAGTCCCAGGGGATGGCTCCTACGAGCAGTACTTC. It specifies CASSQVPGDGSYEQYF.

This clone occurred once. The chain uses TRBV29-1 and TRBJ1-1, with 7 bases matching TRBD1. This CDR3 is 14 amino acids long. V shed 7 bases and J 0 bases; nucleotides not matched to a gene: 8. The germline CDR1 and CDR2 sequences are SQVTM and ANQGSEA. In DNA form, the CDR3 reads TGCAGCGCGGGTCCCAGGGGGATGAACACTGAAGCTTTCTTT. Translating it yields CSAGPRGMNTEAFF.

The V gene is TRBV5-1, the J gene TRBJ1-2; 9 positions match TRBD1. This CDR3 is built from 13 residues. The V segment lost 4 bases and the J segment 6 bases; nucleotides outside the gene matches: 4. In germline, CDR1 is SGHRS, CDR2 YFSETQ. The chain's CDR3 is CASSPGQGHGYTF. In DNA form, the CDR3 reads TGCGCCAGCAGCCCGGGACAGGGCCATGGCTACACCTTC.